The rows below give T cell receptor beta chains drawn from one sample of a study of blood T cell repertoires in COVID-19. The method was immunoSEQ multiplex PCR; TCRdb's version includes in-frame clones alone and lacks a portion of them. The table shows 230,000 or so clones, with around 84% occurring only once. The sequenced sample consisted of peripheral blood. All receptors come from a man aged 25 to 40 with active or convalescent COVID-19. CDR3s include the opening cysteine and the closing phenylalanine or tryptophan. Fields, in order: V gene, D gene, clone size, J gene, CDR3 length, CDR3 protein, CDR3 DNA. A D gene is named only where the DNA matches it firmly. A clone size is listed for some rows: how often the clone was seen (once, few, many), or a class if it is expanded.

>TRBV5-5|NA|NA|TRBJ2-7|14
CASSFRGSSYEQYF
TGTGCCAGCAGCTTCAGAGGGAGCTCCTACGAGCAGTACTTC
>TRBV28|NA|NA|TRBJ1-2|14
CASSLRGRSYGYTF
TGTGCCAGCAGTTTAAGGGGAAGAAGCTATGGCTACACCTTC
>TRBV28|NA|NA|TRBJ1-2|12
CASRYLEAVYTF
TGTGCCAGCAGGTACCTTGAGGCCGTCTACACCTTC
>TRBV7-9|TRBD1|NA|TRBJ1-2|16
CASSSEKGAYLYGYTF
TGTGCCAGCAGCTCAGAGAAGGGGGCCTATCTCTATGGCTACACCTTC
>TRBV19|TRBD2|NA|TRBJ2-7|13
CASGTSGIGEQYF
TGTGCCAGTGGGACTAGCGGGATTGGCGAGCAGTACTTC
>TRBV27|TRBD2|NA|TRBJ2-1|15
CASSLPRGGRNEQFF
TGTGCCAGCAGTTTACCACGGGGGGGCCGCAATGAGCAGTTCTTC
>TRBV6-5|NA|NA|TRBJ2-7|13
CASSLTSSYEQYF
TGTGCCAGCAGTCTGACTAGTTCATACGAGCAGTACTTC
>TRBV30|NA|NA|TRBJ1-2|11
CALARGGGYTF
TGTGCCCTCGCCAGGGGCGGTGGCTACACCTTC
>TRBV6-5|NA|NA|TRBJ2-2|14
CASSYHRNTGELFF
TGTGCCAGCAGTTACCACAGGAACACCGGGGAGCTGTTTTTT
>TRBV20-1|NA|NA|TRBJ1-1|11
CRQGMNTEAFF
TGCAGGCAGGGTATGAACACTGAAGCTTTCTTT
>TRBV18|NA|NA|TRBJ2-5|15
CASSPPADYLETQYF
TGTGCCAGCTCACCACCGGCAGACTATCTTGAGACCCAGTACTTC
>TRBV28|NA|NA|TRBJ2-1|13
CASCHPAGNEQFF
TGTGCCAGCTGCCACCCAGCGGGCAATGAGCAGTTCTTC
>TRBV4-3|NA|NA|TRBJ2-3|15
CASSQGGLRGDTQYF
TGCGCCAGCAGCCAAGGAGGTCTTAGGGGAGATACGCAGTATTTT
>TRBV28|NA|NA|TRBJ2-5|14
CASSFNQGQETQYF
TGTGCCAGCAGTTTTAACCAGGGACAAGAGACCCAGTACTTC
>TRBV18|NA|once|TRBJ2-7|13
CASSREVEGEQYF
TGTGCCAGCTCGAGGGAGGTTGAGGGGGAGCAGTACTTC